What follows are 30 T cell receptor beta chains derived from one specimen sequenced in a study of identical twins' blood T cells. TCRdb passed the 5' RACE reads through MiXCR, listing each CDR3 protein once. The data hold hundreds of thousands of distinct CDR3 sequences, with 25% to 35% observed a single time. Specimen: PBMCs. The receptors were sampled from a woman between 18 and 55 years old in good health.

There are many counts of this clonotype. This chain uses TRBV29-1 with TRBJ1-1; D remains ambiguous. V was trimmed by 4 bases and J by 3 bases, leaving 3 bases between them. The germline V gene encodes CDR1 SQVTM and CDR2 ANQGSEA. The CDR3 extends over 10 amino acids. The CDR3 DNA is TGCAGCGTTGCACACACTGAAGCTTTCTTT. Protein: CSVAHTEAFF.

This chain links TRBV7-9 with TRBJ1-1; possible D gene TRBD1, 6 bases. The V end was cut by 5 bases, the J end by 4 bases, with 14 bases between. Per the germline V gene, CDR1 is SEHNR and CDR2 is FQNEAQ (reference sequence). The CDR3 is made up of 14 amino acids. The CDR3, as DNA: TGTGCCAGCAGCCTGGTAGAGGGGGGCACTGAAGCTTTCTTT. Its translation: CASSLVEGGTEAFF.

This clonotype was seen repeatedly, ten times or more. The chain employs TRBV11-2 and TRBJ2-5, with D uncertain. The length of the CDR3 is 14 residues. Germline lookup yields CDR1 SGHAT and CDR2 FQNNGV. Trimming left V 5 bases short and J 4 bases short, with 14 bases between. The CDR3 loop is CASSTGWGGETQYF. The CDR3 DNA reads TGTGCCAGCAGCACCGGGTGGGGTGGAGAGACCCAGTACTTC.

This clonotype has ten or more counts. The rearrangement links TRBV6-4 to TRBJ2-5; D uncertain. The CDR3 runs 13 residues. The germline V gene has CDR1 MRHNA and CDR2 SNTAGT. The ends were cut back, 0 bases at V and 4 bases at J, with 6 bases in the middle. The CDR3 DNA reads as TGTGCCAGCAGTGACTCGAGAGGAGAGACCCAGTACTTC. It yields the protein CASSDSRGETQYF.

The sample holds a few counts of this clonotype. This chain links TRBV5-1 with TRBJ2-7; TRBD2 matches at 7 bases. V lost 6 bases, J lost 2 bases, and 5 bases stayed unmatched. CDR1 and CDR2 (germline): SGHRS, YFSETQ. The CDR3 extends over 13 amino acids. CDR3 nucleotides: TGCGCCAGCAAGCGACTAGCAACCTACGAGCAGTACTTC. Its translation is CASKRLATYEQYF.

J is TRBJ1-4 and V is TRBV20-1; D perhaps matches TRBD1 (6 bases). Trimming left V 3 bases short and J 8 bases short, with 13 bases between. CDR3 length: 13 amino acids. Germline V gene lookup returns CDR1 DFQATT and CDR2 SNEGSKA (reference sequence). The CDR3 region is CSARYRASEKLFF. The CDR3 DNA follows: TGCAGTGCTAGGTACAGGGCTAGCGAAAAACTGTTTTTT.

In its sample, this clonotype was seen a few times. The chain couples TRBV5-1 to TRBJ2-2, with D possibly TRBD2 on 5 matching bases. From germline, CDR1 is SGHRS and CDR2 YFSETQ. The CDR3 is 17 amino acids. Trimming removed 1 base at V and 1 base at J, with 14 bases between. The CDR3 loop is CASSLIGLPRNTGELFF. In DNA form, the CDR3 reads TGCGCCAGCAGCTTGATTGGACTTCCCCGGAACACCGGGGAGCTGTTTTTT.

This clonotype was observed a handful of times. The V call is TRBV6-5, the J call TRBJ2-2; D might be TRBD1 (6 bases). This CDR3 region has 15 residues. Trimming removed 5 bases at V and 4 bases at J, with 14 bases between. Looked up from germline, CDR1 is MNHEY and CDR2 is SVGAGI. CDR3 residues: CASSTGRSVTGELFF. In DNA form, the CDR3 reads TGTGCCAGCAGTACAGGGAGATCGGTCACCGGGGAGCTGTTTTTT.

This chain connects TRBV20-1 to TRBJ2-1, with D unresolved. There are 14 residues in the CDR3. V was pared by 6 bases and J by 7 bases, with 19 bases between. Looked up from germline, CDR1 is DFQATT and CDR2 is SNEGSKA (reference sequence). The CDR3 protein is CSAGFQSFLNEQFF. In nucleotides, the CDR3 is TGCAGTGCGGGGTTCCAATCCTTCTTAAATGAGCAGTTCTTC.

The J gene is TRBJ1-1, the V gene TRBV5-1; no definite D call. Per germline, CDR1 SGHRS and CDR2 YFSETQ. This CDR3 contains 13 residues. Between the trimmed V and J ends, which lost 1 base and 7 bases, there was a span of 11 bases. The CDR3 DNA is TGCGCCAGCAGCTTGCCGGCGGTCGGTGAAGCTTTCTTT. This sequence encodes CASSLPAVGEAFF.

V is TRBV29-1 and J is TRBJ2-1, with 8 positions matching TRBD2. Germline lookup yields CDR1 SQVTM and CDR2 ANQGSEA. The V gene end was trimmed by 7 bases and the J gene end by 2 bases; junction bases not matched to a gene: 4. The CDR3 consists of 13 residues. The CDR3: CSGRGGPYNEQFF. CDR3 DNA sequence: TGCAGCGGTCGGGGGGGACCCTACAATGAGCAGTTCTTC.

The CDR3 protein is CASSRRTVNEQFF. Written as DNA, the CDR3 is TGTGCCAGTAGTAGGAGGACAGTCAATGAGCAGTTCTTC. The chain couples TRBV19 to TRBJ2-1; possible D gene TRBD1, 6 bases. The CDR3 runs to 13 residues. CDR1 and CDR2 from the germline V gene are LNHDA and SQIVND (reference sequence). Trimming shortened V by 4 bases and J by 6 bases, and 10 bases separated the two germline ends.

Concerning this clonotype itself: This is likely a read error, given that the CDR3 carries no conserved phenylalanine or tryptophan at its end. The chain joins TRBV7-2 to TRBJ1-1; D not resolved. The CDR3 contains 11 residues. Deletions cut 4 bases from V and 5 bases from J, with 5 bases between. Germline CDR1 reads SGHTA; CDR2 reads FQGNSA. The CDR3, as DNA: TGTGCCAGCAGCTCTTTAACTGAAGCTTTCTCT. Translation: CASSSLTEAFS.

The gene calls are TRBV19 and TRBJ2-2; no reliable D call. This CDR3 region has 12 residues. V lost 5 bases to trimming and J lost 4 bases, with 5 bases between them. Germline CDR1 and CDR2: LNHDA and SQIVND (reference sequence). This CDR3 is CASSWVTGELFF. The DNA for the CDR3 is TGTGCCAGTAGTTGGGTCACCGGGGAGCTGTTTTTT.

To note about this clonotype: Possible read error: a much larger clone is one base away. The rearrangement joins TRBV6-5 to TRBJ1-1; D gene uncertain. The germline V and J ends were trimmed by 5 bases and 12 bases, with 22 bases remaining between them. This CDR3 is built from 14 residues. The germline gives CDR1 MNHEY, CDR2 SVGAGI. CDR3 sequence (DNA): TGTGCCAGCAGTCCATGGGAGCGGCTAAGCCGCACTTTCTTT. It specifies CASSPWERLSRTFF.

The chain couples TRBV4-1 to TRBJ1-1; D unresolved. The germline gives CDR1 MGHRA, CDR2 YSYEKL. This CDR3 is built from 15 residues. Trimming left V 1 base short and J 2 bases short, with 11 bases between. DNA of the CDR3: TGCGCCAGCAGCCAAGTTGACACGGGTAACACTGAAGCTTTCTTT. It specifies CASSQVDTGNTEAFF.

V gene TRBV27 combines with J gene TRBJ1-2; D unresolved. CDR3 length: 13 amino acids. Germline lookup yields CDR1 MNHEY and CDR2 SMNVEV (reference sequence). V lost 5 bases to trimming and J lost 2 bases, with 9 bases between them. CDR3 sequence: CASSPHVNYGYTF. Here the CDR3 DNA reads TGTGCCAGCAGTCCCCACGTAAACTATGGCTACACCTTC.

The J gene is TRBJ2-3, the V gene TRBV20-1; maybe TRBD2 (5 bases). V was trimmed by 0 bases and J by 0 bases, leaving 13 bases between them. Germline loops: CDR1 DFQATT, CDR2 SNEGSKA (reference sequence). The length of the CDR3 is 16 residues. The DNA of the CDR3 is TGCAGTGCTAGAGATCTGAAAGCGGATAGCACAGATACGCAGTATTTT. Its translation is CSARDLKADSTDTQYF.

In this sample, this clonotype turned up many times. The CDR3 region has the DNA TGTGCCAGCAGTGAAGTAGGGTCGAAGACTGAAGCTTTCTTT. This sequence encodes CASSEVGSKTEAFF. V usage is TRBV6-1 and J usage is TRBJ1-1; no reliable D call. Per the germline V gene, CDR1 is MNHNS and CDR2 is SASEGT. Deletions cut 1 base from V and 5 bases from J, with 11 bases between. CDR3 length: 14 residues.

CDR3 bases: TGTGCCAGCAGCATAACCGGGACAGGGGGGACTTTCTTT. It yields the protein CASSITGTGGTFF. The chain carries TRBV11-2 and TRBJ1-1; 11 nucleotides align to TRBD1. V dropped 5 bases and J dropped 12; count of bases not matched to a gene: 8. This CDR3 is built from 13 residues. Germline values: CDR1 SGHAT, CDR2 FQNNGV.

Regarding this clonotype: A clone one base away is much larger, so this may be a read error. V usage is TRBV6-1 and J usage is TRBJ1-2; 7 nucleotides line up with TRBD1. This CDR3 is 14 amino acids long. After removal of 5 bases from V and 6 bases from J, the junction contained 9 bases not matched to a gene. Germline V CDR1 and CDR2: MNHNS, SASEGT. CDR3 bases: TGTGCCAGCAGTCCGGGAGGGACAGACCATGGCTACACCTTC. It encodes CASSPGGTDHGYTF.

This clonotype came up a few times. The chain combines TRBV11-1 with TRBJ2-2; D tentatively reads TRBD1 or TRBD2 (6 bases each). V was cut by 4 bases and J by 3 bases, with 15 bases left in between. Germline V gene lookup returns CDR1 SGHAT and CDR2 FQDESV (reference sequence). There are 16 residues in the CDR3. CDR3 coding DNA: TGTGCCAGCAGCTCCGTGTGGGGGGCGGACACCGGGGAGCTGTTTTTT. Residues: CASSSVWGADTGELFF.

CDR3 coding DNA: TGCGCCAGCAGTCCCCCCTTCGGACAACCAACTAATGAAAAACTGTTTTTT. It codes for CASSPPFGQPTNEKLFF. This chain links TRBV23-1 with TRBJ1-4; a weak D match, TRBD1 (5 bases). Being an ORF, TRBV23-1 has a function that is uncertain. The CDR3 runs to 17 residues. Trimming stripped 4 bases from V and 0 bases from J, with 15 bases between.

Details on this clonotype: Given a much more abundant clone one base away, this may be a read error. V and J are TRBV20-1 and TRBJ1-2; a weak D match, TRBD1 (5 bases). Per germline, CDR1 DFQATT and CDR2 SNEGSKA (reference sequence). V lost 0 bases and J lost 4, with 15 bases in between. CDR3 size: 15 residues. The DNA for the CDR3 is TGCAGTGCTAGAGATGTGGGGACGGTCCTCTATGGCTACACCTTC. It codes for CSARDVGTVLYGYTF.

This clonotype was counted only a few times. The chain carries TRBV4-1 and TRBJ1-1; maybe TRBD1 (6 bases). CDR3 size: 16 residues. CDR1 and CDR2 from the germline V gene are MGHRA and YSYEKL. V was cut by 4 bases and J by 7 bases, with 22 bases left in between. The CDR3 DNA reads TGCGCCAGCAGCCCAAATGACAGGACAGCAGGGGTTGAAGCTTTCTTT. It codes for CASSPNDRTAGVEAFF.

A few counts support this clonotype. The V and J genes are TRBV9 and TRBJ1-5, with a tentative D call TRBD1 (5 bases). Trimming took 4 bases from V and 6 from J, leaving 20 bases between them. The CDR3 extends over 16 amino acids. Germline lookup yields CDR1 SGDLS and CDR2 YYNGEE. CDR3 DNA sequence: TGTGCCAGCAGCCAGGGACCTTCCTCCGTGGGTCAGCCCCAGCATTTT. It codes for CASSQGPSSVGQPQHF.

In regard to this clonotype: A much more abundant neighbour one base away suggests this may be a read error. The chain couples TRBV27 to TRBJ1-4, with no clear D. The CDR3 spans 15 residues. V was trimmed by 6 bases and J by 3 bases, leaving 14 bases between them. Germline values: CDR1 MNHEY, CDR2 SMNVEV (reference sequence). The DNA of the CDR3 is TGTGCCAGCAGCCGCGGTGGTAGTGCTAATGAAAAACTGTTTTTT. This codes for CASSRGGSANEKLFF.

The table lists this clonotype with many counts. The chain has TRBV19 and TRBJ2-2; no firm D call. The V gene lost 6 bases and the J gene lost 2 bases, with 7 bases spanning the gap. The CDR3 totals 13 residues. The V gene's germline CDR1 is LNHDA and CDR2 SQIVND (reference sequence). CDR3 loop: CASRVGNTGELFF. The CDR3 DNA is TGTGCCAGTAGGGTGGGTAACACCGGGGAGCTGTTTTTT. The variable domain in full, completed from reference TRBV19 and TRBJ2-2, reads DGGITQSPKYLFRKEGQNVTLSCEQNLNHDAMYWYRQDPGQGLRLIYYSQIVNDFQKGDIAEGYSVSREKKESFPLTVTSAQKNPTAFYLCASRVGNTGELFFGEGSRLTVL.

There are a few counts of this clonotype. J is TRBJ1-1 and V is TRBV29-1, with no clear D. This CDR3 contains 12 residues. Trimming removed 4 bases at V and 4 bases at J, with 10 bases between. The germline V gene encodes CDR1 SQVTM and CDR2 ANQGSEA. For the CDR3, the DNA is TGCAGCGTTGTGTTACTGGGCACTGAAGCTTTCTTT. Encoded protein: CSVVLLGTEAFF. Combining the CDR3 with reference TRBV29-1 and TRBJ1-1 gives the whole variable domain SAVISQKPSRDICQRGTSLTIQCQVDSQVTMMFWYRQQPGQSLTLIATANQGSEATYESGFVIDKFPISRPNLTFSTLTVSNMSPEDSSIYLCSVVLLGTEAFFGQGTRLTVV.

The rearrangement uses TRBV11-2 and TRBJ1-5; no clear D gene. Germline V gives CDR1 SGHAT, CDR2 FQNNGV. V dropped 5 bases and J dropped 9 bases, with 20 bases sitting between them. The CDR3 consists of 15 residues. This chain's CDR3 is CASSPRADHDRPQHF. CDR3 coding DNA: TGTGCCAGCAGCCCCCGGGCAGACCATGATAGGCCCCAGCATTTT.